Following are 6 T cell receptor beta chains from one sample sequenced in a study of blood T cell repertoires in COVID-19. TCRdb keeps only in-frame clones here, not all; method: immunoSEQ multiplex PCR. The profile covers about 150,000 clones, with roughly four fifths appearing a single time and approximately 30% taken by the ten largest. Sequencing was performed on peripheral blood. Source of these receptors: an older woman with acute or convalescent COVID-19.

The chain joins TRBV10-2 to TRBJ1-1; D is unclear. V shed 4 bases and J shed 1 base, with 7 bases lying between them. Germline loops: CDR1 WSHSY, CDR2 SAAADI. CDR3 length equals 13 residues. The CDR3 loop reads CASSAARNTEAFF. The CDR3 nucleotides read TGCGCCAGCAGTGCCGCTAGGAACACTGAAGCTTTCTTT.

The J gene is TRBJ1-5, the V gene TRBV5-1; a possible D gene is TRBD1 (5 bases). CDR1 is SGHRS, CDR2 YFSETQ, per germline. V lost 4 bases to trimming and J lost 3 bases, with 11 bases between them. The CDR3 spans 14 residues. CDR3 in DNA: TGCGCCAGCAGCCCCTCAGGGCCCAATCAGCCCCAGCATTTT. Its translation: CASSPSGPNQPQHF.

This chain uses TRBV18 with TRBJ2-2, with a weak D call TRBD1 (6 bases). The CDR3 extends over 18 amino acids. From germline, CDR1 is KGHSH and CDR2 LQKENI. V was shortened by 2 bases and J by 0 bases, with 16 bases between the two germline ends. The CDR3 DNA sequence: TGTGCCAGCTCACCAACGGTACAGGGTCCATCGAACACCGGGGAGCTGTTTTTT. This encodes CASSPTVQGPSNTGELFF.

The chain combines TRBV15 with TRBJ1-3; tentative D call: TRBD1 (6 bases). V was shortened by 3 bases and J by 0 bases, with 12 bases between the two germline ends. Germline values: CDR1 LNHNV, CDR2 YYDKDF (reference sequence). This CDR3 has 16 amino acids. The CDR3 DNA sequence: TGTGCCACCAGCAGGGGGGACACGCGCTCTGGAAACACCATATATTTT. It codes for CATSRGDTRSGNTIYF.

The chain uses TRBV7-2 and TRBJ2-2; D is unresolved. Deletions cut 1 base from V and 5 bases from J, with 8 bases between. CDR1 is SGHTA, CDR2 FQGNSA, per germline. The CDR3 sequence is 14 residues long. As DNA, the CDR3 is TGTGCCAGCAGCTTAGGAGCAGGTACCGGGGAGCTGTTTTTT. Amino acids: CASSLGAGTGELFF.

V usage is TRBV5-1 and J usage is TRBJ1-4; a possible D gene is TRBD1 (6 bases). Deletions cut 5 bases from V and 8 bases from J, with 16 bases between. The CDR3 is made up of 14 amino acids. Per germline, CDR1 SGHRS and CDR2 YFSETQ. The CDR3 DNA sequence: TGCGCCAGCAGTTTTGCAGGGGAGGGCGAAAAACTGTTTTTT. This sequence encodes CASSFAGEGEKLFF.